Presented here are 11 T cell receptor beta chains from one specimen sequenced in a study of T cells in Graves' hyperthyroidism and ophthalmopathy. Amplified TCR beta CDR3 regions came from RNA transcripts. First-round RT-PCR targeting the TCR CDR3 was performed with the HTBI primer set. A single record per CDR3 protein comes from TCRdb applying MiXCR to the multiplex PCR reads. This table holds 640,000 or so distinct CDR3 sequences, roughly 14% found once. The sample consisted of blood. These TCRs come from a woman in her 40s with Graves' ophthalmopathy.

The V and J genes are TRBV11-2 and TRBJ2-7; D ambiguous. Germline CDR1 is SGHAT and CDR2 is FQNNGV. The CDR3 sequence is 12 residues long. V was pared by 2 bases and J by 5 bases, with 7 bases between. The CDR3 region has the DNA TGTGCCAGCAGCTTAATTGCGGACGAGCAGTACTTC. It yields the protein CASSLIADEQYF.

This clonotype was recorded many times. This chain connects TRBV19 to TRBJ2-2; 13 bases agree with TRBD2. Trimming at V came to 6 bases and at J to 5 bases, leaving 12 bases not matched to a gene. This CDR3 has 18 amino acids. Germline V gene sequence: CDR1 LNHDA, CDR2 SQIVND (reference sequence). The CDR3 nucleotides read TGTGCCAGTAGCCCGGAACCCTGGACTAGCGGGAGTACCGGGGAGCTGTTTTTT. Translating gives CASSPEPWTSGSTGELFF.

Notes on this clonotype: A read error may explain this, as a much larger clone is one base away. This chain uses TRBV7-3 with TRBJ2-7, with D perhaps matching TRBD2 (6 bases). Trimming shortened V by 2 bases and J by 6 bases, and 11 bases separated the two germline ends. CDR3 length equals 13 residues. Germline lookup yields CDR1 SGHTA and CDR2 FQGTGA. For the CDR3, the DNA is TGTGCCAGCAGCTTAGAACTAGCTTCCGAGCAGTACTTC. As protein: CASSLELASEQYF.

This clonotype occurred many times. This chain joins TRBV12-3 or TRBV12-4 and TRBJ2-4, with 7 bases fitting TRBD1. V shed 5 bases and J 8 bases; nucleotides not matched to a gene: 21. This CDR3 spans 18 amino acids. CDR3 sequence reads: CASSPRGPTGPPWDIQYF. CDR3 nucleotide sequence: TGTGCCAGCAGTCCGAGGGGGCCGACAGGCCCGCCTTGGGACATTCAGTACTTC.

The gene calls are TRBV6-1 and TRBJ2-7; no definite D call. CDR3 length: 15 amino acids. V was shortened by 6 bases and J by 0 bases, with 15 bases between the two germline ends. Looked up from germline, CDR1 is MNHNS and CDR2 is SASEGT. DNA for the CDR3: TGTGCCAGCAGCCCCACCGACTTCCCCTCCTACGAGCAGTACTTC. Its translation is CASSPTDFPSYEQYF.

This clonotype was detected a few times. The V gene is TRBV6-2 or TRBV6-3, the J gene TRBJ2-5; TRBD1 aligns across 7 bases. Trimming removed 6 bases from V and 5 bases from J; junction bases left unmatched: 18. Germline lookup yields CDR1 MNHEY and CDR2 SVGEGT. This CDR3 contains 17 residues. The DNA of the CDR3 is TGTGCCAGCAGCCCCCCCCCTCGGCAGGGGGTTGGGGAGACCCAGTACTTC. It encodes CASSPPPRQGVGETQYF.

The chain links TRBV5-1 to TRBJ2-2; perhaps TRBD1 as D (5 bases). The germline V gene encodes CDR1 SGHRS and CDR2 YFSETQ. The CDR3 runs 14 residues. V dropped 0 bases and J dropped 7 bases, with 10 bases sitting between them. DNA of the CDR3: TGCGCCAGCAGCTTGGGAGACAGATACGGGGAGCTGTTTTTT. Translated, it gives CASSLGDRYGELFF.

The rearrangement joins TRBV7-8 to TRBJ2-2; D is perhaps TRBD1 (6 bases). V was pared by 5 bases and J by 6 bases, with 16 bases between. Looked up from germline, CDR1 is SGHVS and CDR2 is FQNEAQ. The CDR3 runs to 15 residues. CDR3 protein: CASSVGTFPPGELFF. The CDR3 DNA is TGTGCCAGCAGCGTAGGGACATTCCCACCCGGGGAGCTGTTTTTT.

In its sample, this clonotype was seen many times. The genes are TRBV28 and TRBJ1-1, with a tentative D call TRBD1 (5 bases). Germline lookup yields CDR1 MDHEN and CDR2 SYDVKM. This CDR3 spans 13 amino acids. The V gene lost 7 bases and the J gene lost 3 bases, with 12 bases spanning the gap. The CDR3 loop is CASTLWGDTEAFF. The CDR3 nucleotides read TGTGCCAGCACTCTTTGGGGGGACACTGAAGCTTTCTTT.

This clonotype has ten or more counts. The rearrangement joins TRBV6-5 to TRBJ1-2; weak D call: TRBD1 (6 bases). The ends were cut back, 4 bases at V and 6 bases at J, with 9 bases in the middle. The CDR3 sequence is 12 residues long. CDR1 MNHEY and CDR2 SVGAGI come from the germline V gene. The CDR3 protein is CASSLTGNGYTF. CDR3 in DNA: TGTGCCAGCAGTTTAACAGGGAATGGCTACACCTTC.

At least ten counts were recorded for this clonotype. This chain uses TRBV6-1 with TRBJ1-5; D gene unclear. Per the germline V gene, CDR1 is MNHNS and CDR2 is SASEGT. V lost 3 bases to trimming and J lost 6 bases, with 6 bases between them. The length of the CDR3 is 12 residues. CDR3 loop: CASSDLRQPQHF. CDR3 DNA: TGTGCCAGCAGTGATTTGCGTCAGCCCCAGCATTTT.